This TCR beta chain was sequenced during a study of memory CD4+ T cells and cytomegalovirus serostatus (dated by TCRdb to between 2018 and 2020). In the study overall: The cohort included 35 or so healthy adults from Belgium, of whom 9 were CMV seropositive and roughly 25 were CMV seronegative. The study sequenced CD4+ memory TCRbeta repertoires of a Belgian cohort with known cytomegalovirus serostatus to replicate a published TCR-based CMV serostatus classifier. Study-wide conclusions, independent of this receptor: For predicting CMV serostatus, the median bootstrapped AUC was about 0.95 using the original framework and 0.9 to 0.92 using a US-trained random forest. A median bootstrapped AUC of around 0.94 with a 95% CI of 0.76-1.00 was achieved on the Belgian cohort by the original-framework classifier. The results were interpreted as suggesting that the CMV-associated TCR signature is mostly present in the CD4+ memory repertoire. Of under 200 previously reported CMV-associated TCRbeta sequences, approximately 70 appeared in the CD4+ memory repertoires, each in one to five individuals. Only CD4+CD45RO+ memory cells were sequenced, unlike the original study, which covered naive and memory CD4+ and CD8+ populations.

A FACSAria II was used to sort memory CD4+ T cells, defined as single viable CD3+CD4+CD8-CD45RO+ cells. CMV serostatus was determined using a Roche Elecsys assay that detects serum IgG against CMV pp150, pp28, p38 and p52. Once the samples were thawed, total CD4+ T cells were enriched through positive selection using CD4 magnetic microbeads. The samples came from a different study that was designed specifically to examine the CD4+ T cell memory repertoire. Following standard operating procedures, peripheral blood mononuclear cells were isolated and cryopreserved, while serum was kept at -80 degrees C. The staining used CD3-PerCP (BW264/56), CD4-APC (RPA-T4), CD45RO-PE (UCHT1) and CD8-Pacific Orange (3B5) antibodies, and Sytox blue was used to exclude non-viable cells. The CDR3 spans 14 residues, from the cysteine through the phenylalanine. The CDR3 DNA has 42 bases and is translated from base 1. V is reduced by 0 bases and J by 4 bases, leaving a spacing of 9 bases between them. CDR1 is given as SGHTA and CDR2 as FQGNSA, both from the germline V gene.

Genomic DNA was extracted from sorted cells with the Quick-DNA Microprep Kit. TCRbeta DNA was amplified with the immunoSEQ hsTCRbeta kit following the manufacturer's protocol. An Illumina MiSeq instrument was used to sequence the TCRbeta libraries. The original pipeline was this. Following removal of out-of-frame sequences, around 2.4 million distinct TCRbeta sequences were retained, with an average of roughly 70,000 per individual. Each individual was scored according to the count of over 150 previously reported CMV-associated TCRbeta sequences and the total productive distinct TCRbeta count. A beta-binomial model was reimplemented in Python, and random forests from scikit-learn, run with default parameters, were trained on data from the US cohort. On the Belgian cohort, classifier performance was reported as the median AUC, along with percentile confidence intervals, across 10,000 bootstrap iterations. TCRdb took over this immuneACCESS table, retaining in-frame rearrangements with V and J assigned. Such tables are incomplete; in checked studies, under half of the missing clones stem from an unresolved V gene, and the remainder is unexplained. V and J calls plus clone size are reproduced from that table; the DNA served to infer D and trimming. A total of approximately 52,000 clones appear in this sample, around 78% of them only once. Of the sample, under 0.9% falls within the top ten clones.

In regard to this clone: Its recognized antigen is unknown. One base away there is no much larger clone; base qualities are not given.

This TCR derives from an adult in good health and CMV-seronegative. The material sequenced was memory CD4+ T cells from blood. The chain uses TRBV7-2 and TRBJ1-1; the D gene cannot be named for sure. In nucleotide form, the sequence is TGTGCCAGCAGCTTAGCCGTGATAAGCACTGAAGCTTTCTTT. Its coded protein is CASSLAVISTEAFF. Joined to the reference TRBV7-2 and TRBJ1-1 proteins, this CDR3 gives the full variable domain: GAGVSQSPSNKVTEKGKDVELRCDPISGHTALYWYRQSLGQGLEFLIYFQGNSAPDKSGLPSDRFSAERTGGSVSTLTIQRTQQEDSAVYLCASSLAVISTEAFFGQGTRLTVV.